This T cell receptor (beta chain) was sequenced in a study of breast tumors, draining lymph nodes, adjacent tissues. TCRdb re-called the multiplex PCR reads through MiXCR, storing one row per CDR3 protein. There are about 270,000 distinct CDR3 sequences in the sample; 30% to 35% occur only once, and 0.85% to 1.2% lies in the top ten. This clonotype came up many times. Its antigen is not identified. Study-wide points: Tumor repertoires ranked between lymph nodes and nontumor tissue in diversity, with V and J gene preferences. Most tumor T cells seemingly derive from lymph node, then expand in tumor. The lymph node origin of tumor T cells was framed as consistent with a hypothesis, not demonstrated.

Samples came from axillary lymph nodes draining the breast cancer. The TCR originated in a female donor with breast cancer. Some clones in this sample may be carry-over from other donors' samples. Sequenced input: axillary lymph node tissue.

CDR3 in amino acids: CASSQQSGRRQETQYF. In DNA, the CDR3 is TGTGCCAGCAGTCAGCAGTCCGGGAGGAGGCAAGAGACCCAGTACTTC. The rearrangement uses TRBV6-2 or TRBV6-3 and TRBJ2-5; 7 nucleotides match TRBD2. The germline gives CDR1 MNHEY, CDR2 SVGEGT. This CDR3 is 16 amino acids long. V trimming: 5 bases; J trimming: 2 bases; junction bases outside the gene matches: 11.